This TCR beta chain was recovered during a study of blood T cell repertoires in COVID-19. Germline CDR1 and CDR2: SGDLS and YYNGEE. The CDR3 has 14 amino acids. Between the trimmed V and J ends, which lost 2 bases and 5 bases, there was a span of 13 bases. Patients at the Seattle site were enrolled during active infection and followed longitudinally. The data were produced by immunoSEQ multiplex PCR, yet TCRdb's version contains in-frame clones alone and is incomplete. The repertoire holds 40,000 to 60,000 clones, with 86% as singletons. The chain joins TRBV9 to TRBJ1-1; D not resolved. The sample taken for sequencing was peripheral blood. The clonotype was recovered from a woman of 80 years or more with COVID-19, enrolled during active disease. The CDR3 region has the DNA TGTGCCAGCAGCGTGACTACTATGGGGACTGAAGCTTTCTTT. Its protein product is CASSVTTMGTEAFF.